The present TCR beta chain was sequenced within a study of radiotherapy plus CTLA-4 blockade in lung cancer. Study results and caveats: In blood, after radiotherapy plus ipilimumab, tumor-derived TCR clones expanded.

This clone was seen only a few times. Its antigen remains unknown. Sequencing was performed with immunoSEQ multiplex PCR; in TCRdb, only in-frame clones are kept and a portion is missing. The profile shows 40,000 to 45,000 clones, 65% to 75% of them singletons. Germline loops: CDR1 SGHTA, CDR2 FQGNSA. The CDR3 totals 15 residues. V lost 4 bases, J lost 4 bases, and 16 bases lay in between. The chain is built from TRBV7-2 and TRBJ1-2, with D perhaps matching TRBD1 (5 bases). The receptor was derived from a human donor with non-small cell lung cancer who had stable disease on radiotherapy plus ipilimumab. The sequencing here drew on peripheral blood, taken from a patient treated with radiotherapy plus ipilimumab. The CDR3: CASSSRTSSLYGYTF. In nucleotides, the CDR3 is TGTGCCAGCAGCTCCCGGACAAGTTCTCTCTATGGCTACACCTTC. Supplemented by reference TRBV7-2 and TRBJ1-2, the full variable domain reads GAGVSQSPSNKVTEKGKDVELRCDPISGHTALYWYRQSLGQGLEFLIYFQGNSAPDKSGLPSDRFSAERTGGSVSTLTIQRTQQEDSAVYLCASSSRTSSLYGYTFGSGTRLTVV.